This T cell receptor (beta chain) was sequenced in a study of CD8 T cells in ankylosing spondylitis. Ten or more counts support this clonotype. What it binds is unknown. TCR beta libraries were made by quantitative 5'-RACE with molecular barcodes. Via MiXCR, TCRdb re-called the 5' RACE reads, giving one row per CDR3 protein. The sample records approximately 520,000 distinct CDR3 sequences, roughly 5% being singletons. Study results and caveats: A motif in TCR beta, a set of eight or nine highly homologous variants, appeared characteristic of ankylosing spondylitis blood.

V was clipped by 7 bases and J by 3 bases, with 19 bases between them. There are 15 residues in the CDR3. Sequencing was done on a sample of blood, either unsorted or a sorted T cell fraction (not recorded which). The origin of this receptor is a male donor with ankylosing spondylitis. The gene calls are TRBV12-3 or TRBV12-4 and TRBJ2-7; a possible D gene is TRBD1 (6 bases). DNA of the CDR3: TGTGCCAGCACCTCTTCGTCCAGGGGCCTCTACGAGCAGTACTTC. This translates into CASTSSSRGLYEQYF.